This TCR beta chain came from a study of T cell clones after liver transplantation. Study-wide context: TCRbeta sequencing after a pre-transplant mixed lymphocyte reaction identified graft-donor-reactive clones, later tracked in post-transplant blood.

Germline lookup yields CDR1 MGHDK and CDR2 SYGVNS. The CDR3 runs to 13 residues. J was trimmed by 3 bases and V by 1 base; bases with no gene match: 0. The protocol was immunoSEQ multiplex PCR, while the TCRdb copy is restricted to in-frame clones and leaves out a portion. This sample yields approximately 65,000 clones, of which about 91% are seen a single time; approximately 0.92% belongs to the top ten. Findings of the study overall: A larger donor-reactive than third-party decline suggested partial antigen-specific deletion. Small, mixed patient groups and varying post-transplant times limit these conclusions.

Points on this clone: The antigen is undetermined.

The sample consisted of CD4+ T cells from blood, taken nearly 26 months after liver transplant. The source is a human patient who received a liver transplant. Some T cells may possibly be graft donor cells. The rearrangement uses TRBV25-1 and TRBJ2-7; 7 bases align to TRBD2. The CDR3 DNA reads TGTGCCAGCAGTGAATGGGGGGGCTACGAGCAGTACTTC. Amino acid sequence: CASSEWGGYEQYF.